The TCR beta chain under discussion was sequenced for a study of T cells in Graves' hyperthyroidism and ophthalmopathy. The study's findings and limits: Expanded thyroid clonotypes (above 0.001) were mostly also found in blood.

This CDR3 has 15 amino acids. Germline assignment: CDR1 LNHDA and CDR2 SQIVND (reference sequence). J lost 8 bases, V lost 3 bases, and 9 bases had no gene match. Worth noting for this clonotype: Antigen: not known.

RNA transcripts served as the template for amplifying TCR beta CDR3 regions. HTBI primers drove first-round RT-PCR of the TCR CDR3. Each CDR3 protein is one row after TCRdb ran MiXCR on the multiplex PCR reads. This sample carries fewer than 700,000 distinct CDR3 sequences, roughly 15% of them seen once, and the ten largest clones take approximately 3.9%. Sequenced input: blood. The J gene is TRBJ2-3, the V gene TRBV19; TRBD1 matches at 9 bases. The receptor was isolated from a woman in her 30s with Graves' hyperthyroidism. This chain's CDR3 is CASSMTGQGLGTQYF. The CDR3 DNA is TGTGCCAGTAGTATGACGGGACAGGGATTGGGTACGCAGTATTTT.